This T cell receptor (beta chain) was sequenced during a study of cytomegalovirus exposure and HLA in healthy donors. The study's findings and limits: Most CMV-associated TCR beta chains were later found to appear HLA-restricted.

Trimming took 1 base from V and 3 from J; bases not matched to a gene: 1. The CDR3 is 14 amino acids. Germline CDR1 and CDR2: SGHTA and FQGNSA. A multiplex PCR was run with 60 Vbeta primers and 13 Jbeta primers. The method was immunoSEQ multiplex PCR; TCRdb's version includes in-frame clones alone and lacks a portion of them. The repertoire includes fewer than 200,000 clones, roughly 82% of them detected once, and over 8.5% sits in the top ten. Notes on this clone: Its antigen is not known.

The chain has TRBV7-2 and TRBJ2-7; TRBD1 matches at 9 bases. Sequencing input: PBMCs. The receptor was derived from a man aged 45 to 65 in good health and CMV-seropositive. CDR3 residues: CASSLGTGVYEQYF. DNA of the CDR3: TGTGCCAGCAGCTTAGGGACAGGGGTCTACGAGCAGTACTTC.